This T cell receptor (beta chain) is drawn from a study of shared clonotypes between healthy human individuals. At the level of the study: CD8 memory received one plate per donor, CD8 naive two, CD4 memory three and CD4 naive three.

The ends were cut back, 8 bases at V and 4 bases at J, with 14 bases in the middle. Germline loops: CDR1 MDHEN, CDR2 SYDVKM. CDR3 length: 14 residues. Produced via immunoSEQ multiplex PCR; TCRdb's table is partial and in-frame only. The sample comprises about 2.3 million clones, under 95% of which are singletons, and around 0.38% rests with the top ten. This receptor was obtained from a young man in good health. Some clones in this sample may be carry-over from other donors' samples. The chain recombines TRBV28 with TRBJ2-2, with D possibly TRBD2 on 5 matching bases. The specimen sequenced was naive CD4+ T cells from PBMCs. Subset here: CD45RA+ positively selected. CDR3 region: CASDGPGGTGELFF. The CDR3 coding sequence is TGTGCCAGCGACGGGCCAGGAGGCACCGGGGAGCTGTTTTTT.